Shown below are 26 T cell receptor beta chains from a single sample sequenced in a study of blood T cell repertoires in COVID-19. The table came from immunoSEQ multiplex PCR; TCRdb's copy has only in-frame clones and leaves some out. Here the sample spans over 450,000 clones, approximately 89% being singletons. The sample taken for sequencing was peripheral blood. These receptors all stem from a man younger than 35 with COVID-19, enrolled during active disease.

This rearrangement joins TRBV4-1 to TRBJ1-1, with D possibly being TRBD1 (6 bases). Trimming cost V 3 bases and J 7 bases, with 9 bases left between them. Germline lookup yields CDR1 MGHRA and CDR2 YSYEKL. The CDR3 spans 12 residues. CDR3 sequence (DNA): TGCGCCAGCAGCCAGATGGACAGTGAAGCTTTCTTT. Amino acid sequence: CASSQMDSEAFF.

The gene calls are TRBV7-8 and TRBJ2-1; TRBD2 is a possible D gene (5 bases). Germline loops: CDR1 SGHVS, CDR2 FQNEAQ. The germline V and J ends were trimmed by 5 bases and 8 bases, with 16 bases remaining between them. The CDR3 covers 14 residues. The CDR3 protein is CASSPQDFWDEQFF. In DNA, the CDR3 is TGTGCCAGCAGCCCGCAGGACTTTTGGGATGAGCAGTTCTTC.

CDR3: CASSSTSGRSYEQYF. The DNA for the CDR3 is TGTGCCAGCTCATCCACTAGCGGCCGCTCCTACGAGCAGTACTTC. The chain uses TRBV18 and TRBJ2-7, with TRBD2 identical over 8 bases. The CDR3 runs 15 residues. With V trimmed by 5 bases and J by 0 bases, 6 bases remained unmatched. The germline V gene encodes CDR1 KGHSH and CDR2 LQKENI. Full variable domain (missing parts from reference TRBV18 and TRBJ2-7): NAGVMQNPRHLVRRRGQEARLRCSPMKGHSHVYWYRQLPEEGLKFMVYLQKENIIDESGMPKERFSAEFPKEGPSILRIQQVVRGDSAAYFCASSSTSGRSYEQYFGPGTRLTVT.

This sequence joins TRBV5-1 and TRBJ2-3; tentatively, D is TRBD2 (6 bases). The CDR3 is made up of 13 amino acids. The germline CDR1 and CDR2 sequences are SGHRS and YFSETQ. The V end was cut by 7 bases, the J end by 3 bases, with 12 bases between. The chain's CDR3 is CASSEGRTDTQYF. CDR3 nucleotide sequence: TGCGCCAGCTCGGAGGGTAGGACAGATACGCAGTATTTT.

The chain couples TRBV6-5 to TRBJ1-6, with D perhaps TRBD1 (6 bases). V was trimmed by 10 bases and J by 10 bases, leaving 20 bases between them. CDR1 MNHEY and CDR2 SVGAGI come from the germline V gene. The CDR3 extends over 14 amino acids. The CDR3 sequence is CATHHTGISSPLHF. The CDR3 DNA reads TGTGCCACCCACCACACAGGGATTTCATCACCCCTCCACTTT.

V gene TRBV18 combines with J gene TRBJ2-5, with 7 bases aligning to TRBD1. V shed 5 bases and J 3 bases; nucleotides not matched to a gene: 3. The V gene's germline CDR1 is KGHSH and CDR2 LQKENI. This CDR3 is built from 13 residues. This CDR3 reads CASSETGKETQYF. The DNA for the CDR3 is TGTGCCAGCTCAGAGACAGGGAAAGAGACCCAGTACTTC.

The chain recombines TRBV7-9 with TRBJ2-1; the match to TRBD2 covers 7 bases. The trim removed 5 bases at V and 3 bases at J, leaving 7 bases unmatched. Germline values: CDR1 SEHNR, CDR2 FQNEAQ (reference sequence). The CDR3 runs 15 residues. CDR3 DNA: TGTGCCAGCAGCGTAGGCGGGACTAACTACAATGAGCAGTTCTTC. Amino acids: CASSVGGTNYNEQFF.

This clone showed up just once. The chain links TRBV9 to TRBJ1-6; 9 bases align to TRBD1. The germline CDR1 and CDR2 sequences are SGDLS and YYNGEE. CDR3 length equals 15 residues. Trimming removed 2 bases from V and 7 bases from J; junction bases left unmatched: 4. CDR3 DNA: TGTGCCAGCAGCGTCGCAGGACAGGGGAATTCACCCCTCCACTTT. It specifies CASSVAGQGNSPLHF.

The chain uses TRBV4-2 and TRBJ1-3; D may be TRBD1 (5 bases). V was trimmed by 0 bases and J by 0 bases, leaving 12 bases between them. Germline CDR1 reads LGHNA; CDR2 reads YNFKEQ. This CDR3 contains 17 residues. The CDR3 sequence is CASSQEVNRFSGNTIYF. The DNA of the CDR3 is TGTGCCAGCAGCCAAGAGGTAAACAGGTTCTCTGGAAACACCATATATTTT.

This sequence joins TRBV11-2 and TRBJ2-1; TRBD2 matches 11 bases. The germline V gene has CDR1 SGHAT and CDR2 FQNNGV. The CDR3 runs to 17 residues. V trimming: 0 bases; J trimming: 0 bases; junction bases outside the gene matches: 1. The DNA for the CDR3 is TGTGCCAGCAGCTTAGATAGCGGGGGGGCCTCCTACAATGAGCAGTTCTTC. Amino acids: CASSLDSGGASYNEQFF.

V and J are TRBV24-1 and TRBJ2-5; D might be TRBD1 (6 bases). CDR1 KGHDR and CDR2 SFDVKD come from the germline V gene. V was cut by 3 bases and J by 5 bases, with 15 bases left in between. This CDR3 has 15 residues. The CDR3: CATSDRQAHRETQYF. The CDR3 region has the DNA TGTGCCACCAGTGATAGACAGGCCCACAGGGAGACCCAGTACTTC.

The rearrangement uses TRBV10-2 and TRBJ1-2, with 8 bases fitting TRBD1. Germline V gene sequence: CDR1 WSHSY, CDR2 SAAADI. After removal of 2 bases from V and 8 bases from J, the junction contained 4 bases not matched to a gene. CDR3 length: 13 residues. CDR3: CASSEGQGYGYTF. In DNA form, the CDR3 reads TGCGCCAGCAGTGAGGGACAGGGTTACGGCTACACCTTC.

In this sample, this clone turned up once. The chain employs TRBV28 and TRBJ1-5; 10 bases align to TRBD1. The junction had 8 bases not matched to a gene; V was cut back by 10 bases and J by 2 bases. CDR1 is MDHEN, CDR2 SYDVKM, per germline. This CDR3 is 15 amino acids long. CDR3 coding DNA: TGTGCCACCCGGGACAGGGGAAGGGGCAATCAGCCCCAGCATTTT. The encoded protein is CATRDRGRGNQPQHF.

The gene calls are TRBV27 and TRBJ2-1; TRBD2 aligns across 12 bases. Germline CDR1 MNHEY, CDR2 SMNVEV (reference sequence). V lost 3 bases and J lost 10; bases outside the gene matches: 10. The CDR3 is 16 residues long. The CDR3 region has the DNA TGTGCCAGCAGTTTTTTCCTAGCGGGAGGGCCAGGAGAGCAGTTCTTC. This sequence encodes CASSFFLAGGPGEQFF.

The rearrangement joins TRBV30 to TRBJ2-2, with D perhaps TRBD2 (6 bases). Germline loops: CDR1 GTSNPN, CDR2 SVGIG (reference sequence). Trimming shortened V by 3 bases and J by 6 bases, and 11 bases separated the two germline ends. This CDR3 is 13 amino acids long. The CDR3 sequence is CAWSSAGSGELFF. The CDR3 DNA sequence: TGTGCCTGGAGCTCGGCGGGGTCCGGGGAGCTGTTTTTT.

The chain couples TRBV15 to TRBJ2-5; D unresolved. Trimming cost V 0 bases and J 4 bases, with 6 bases left between them. The CDR3 covers 13 residues. CDR1 LNHNV and CDR2 YYDKDF come from the germline V gene (reference sequence). The CDR3 sequence is CATSRDLRETQYF. For the CDR3, the DNA is TGTGCCACCAGCAGAGATTTGAGAGAGACCCAGTACTTC.

The gene calls are TRBV7-8 and TRBJ1-6, with D possibly TRBD1 on 6 matching bases. The germline CDR1 and CDR2 sequences are SGHVS and FQNEAQ. Trimming stripped 0 bases from V and 2 bases from J, with 14 bases between. This CDR3 has 18 residues. CDR3 DNA sequence: TGTGCCAGCAGCTTAGCACTCGTTCAGGGGACCTATAATTCACCCCTCCACTTT. This translates into CASSLALVQGTYNSPLHF.

CDR3 DNA sequence: TGTGCCAGCAGCTCCAAGGCGGGTGGCACTGAAGCTTTCTTT. This encodes CASSSKAGGTEAFF. The rearrangement links TRBV11-2 to TRBJ1-1; D is unclear. Between the trimmed V and J ends, which lost 4 bases and 4 bases, there was a span of 13 bases. Germline-derived CDR1 and CDR2 are SGHAT and FQNNGV. The CDR3 runs to 14 residues.

This clone came up a few times. The chain recombines TRBV5-6 with TRBJ2-1, with D hard to call. The V end lost 2 bases, the J end lost 9 bases, and 9 bases lay between the germline ends. CDR1 and CDR2 (germline): SGHDT, YYEEEE. The CDR3 consists of 12 residues. The CDR3 nucleotides are TGTGCCAGCAGCTTCGTACTTAGTGAGCAGTTCTTC. It encodes CASSFVLSEQFF.

This chain joins TRBV5-1 and TRBJ2-6; D gene uncertain. The V gene's germline CDR1 is SGHRS and CDR2 YFSETQ. Trimming removed 3 bases at V and 1 base at J, with 8 bases between. The CDR3 has 15 residues. CDR3 protein: CASSSQNSGANVLTF. In nucleotides, the CDR3 is TGCGCCAGCAGCTCACAGAATTCTGGGGCCAACGTCCTGACTTTC.

The V and J genes are TRBV27 and TRBJ2-2; 9 nucleotides match TRBD1. The CDR3 is made up of 14 amino acids. From germline, CDR1 is MNHEY and CDR2 SMNVEV (reference sequence). J was trimmed by 7 bases and V by 6 bases; bases with no gene match: 6. The CDR3 nucleotides read TGTGCCAGCAGGAGGACAGGGGAGGGCGGGGAGCTGTTTTTT. Its protein product is CASRRTGEGGELFF.

The V call is TRBV19, the J call TRBJ1-5, with 8 bases aligning to TRBD1. Germline loops: CDR1 LNHDA, CDR2 SQIVND (reference sequence). This CDR3 has 15 residues. With V trimmed by 9 bases and J by 7 bases, 14 bases remained unmatched. CDR3 coding DNA: TGTGCCAGCAAGTGGGCCCAGGGGGCACGGCAGCCCCAGCATTTT. Its protein product is CASKWAQGARQPQHF. Using reference TRBV19 and TRBJ1-5 for the parts outside the CDR3, the full variable domain is DGGITQSPKYLFRKEGQNVTLSCEQNLNHDAMYWYRQDPGQGLRLIYYSQIVNDFQKGDIAEGYSVSREKKESFPLTVTSAQKNPTAFYLCASKWAQGARQPQHFGDGTRLSIL.

The chain recombines TRBV15 with TRBJ2-1; TRBD2 matches 9 bases. The CDR3 runs to 15 residues. Germline CDR1 and CDR2: LNHNV and YYDKDF (reference sequence). Trimming removed 1 base from V and 7 bases from J; junction bases left unmatched: 5. The CDR3 region has the DNA TGTGCCACCAGCAGAGGCGGGGGGGCCGGAAATGAGCAGTTCTTC. Its protein product is CATSRGGGAGNEQFF.

V gene TRBV9 combines with J gene TRBJ1-6, with a possible D match to TRBD1 (5 bases). The CDR3 runs to 15 residues. V was pared by 5 bases and J by 1 base, with 10 bases between. The V gene's germline CDR1 is SGDLS and CDR2 YYNGEE. The CDR3, as DNA: TGTGCCAGCAGACAAGACAGTTCCTATAATTCACCCCTCCACTTT. Its protein is CASRQDSSYNSPLHF.

This chain uses TRBV4-1 with TRBJ2-1; D perhaps matches TRBD2 (6 bases). V shed 5 bases and J shed 6 bases, with 17 bases lying between them. Germline CDR1 MGHRA, CDR2 YSYEKL. The length of the CDR3 is 15 residues. The CDR3 coding sequence is TGCGCCAGCAGCTCCGGGACTTACCTCTCCAATGAGCAGTTCTTC. Translation: CASSSGTYLSNEQFF.

This chain uses TRBV19 with TRBJ1-5; no clear D. CDR3 length equals 12 residues. V was pared by 4 bases and J by 8 bases, with 9 bases between. Germline CDR1 reads LNHDA; CDR2 reads SQIVND (reference sequence). CDR3 sequence reads: CASSTSLEPQHF. The CDR3 DNA reads as TGTGCCAGTAGTACAAGCCTAGAGCCCCAGCATTTT.